The sample holds a few counts of the clone carrying this TCR beta chain. The antigen remains unidentified. These data are taken from a study of Ad26.COV2.S vaccination and SARS-CoV-2 variants. The overall study: Administration of Ad26.COV2.S was intramuscular, either once or twice 56 days apart. Findings and limits, study-wide: Recipients of vaccine and of placebo showed similar breadth of their non-spike TCR repertoires.

The repertoire was sequenced with immunoSEQ multiplex PCR; TCRdb's copy has only in-frame clones and lacks some. The data show fewer than 500,000 clones, with 90% seen just once and 12% held by the top ten. This sample's treatment: 15 to 20 received Ad26.COV2.S at low or high dose, single or two shots; about 5 received placebo; per-sample allocation not given. Day 63 following the first vaccine or placebo injection was when the samples were taken. An Ad26 vector carrying the Wuhan-strain SARS-CoV-2 spike served as the vaccine. The CDR3 has 15 amino acids. The V gene's germline CDR1 is LGHNA and CDR2 YNFKEQ. Trimming cost V 0 bases and J 0 bases, with 6 bases left between them.

This TCR derives from a person aged 18-65 years who received the Ad26.COV2.S COVID-19 vaccine or a placebo. The specimen was peripheral blood, collected in a trial of Ad26.COV2.S vaccine versus placebo. The V gene is TRBV4-2, the J gene TRBJ2-1, with D hard to call. CDR3 loop: CASSQDRYSYNEQFF. Here the CDR3 DNA reads TGTGCCAGCAGCCAAGATAGGTACTCCTACAATGAGCAGTTCTTC.